This note documents a single T cell receptor (beta chain) sequence. A much larger clone lies a single base off, so this may be a read error. The CDR3 totals 14 residues. Germline V gives CDR1 MNHNS, CDR2 SASEGT. J was trimmed by 4 bases and V by 2 bases; bases with no gene match: 0. These data are taken from a study of shared clonotypes between healthy human individuals. The assay used deep level. Using immunoSEQ multiplex PCR, the repertoire was profiled, and TCRdb retains in-frame clones only, with some absent. Of roughly 86,000 clones in the sample, 60% to 70% were seen once. The origin of this receptor is a man aged 25-40 years in good health. The genes are TRBV6-1 and TRBJ2-3; 10 bases are shared with TRBD2. Specimen: memory CD8+ T cells sorted from blood. The subset: CD45RO+ cells pooled with CCR7-negative TemRA cells. The CDR3 DNA follows: TGTGCCAGCAGTGAACTAGCGGGAGCAGATACGCAGTATTTT. It yields the protein CASSELAGADTQYF.